This entry lists 7 T cell receptor beta chains sequenced from one sample in a study of blood T cell repertoires in COVID-19. Only in-frame clones appear in the TCRdb table, and some are missing; sequencing was by immunoSEQ multiplex PCR. The table shows 300,000 to 350,000 clones, with roughly nine tenths occurring only once. The specimen sequenced was peripheral blood. These receptors came from a woman aged 55-69 years with COVID-19, enrolled during active disease.

The CDR3: CASLRGANGYEQYF. DNA of the CDR3: TGTGCCAGCCTCAGGGGAGCCAACGGCTACGAGCAGTACTTC. The rearrangement uses TRBV5-5 and TRBJ2-7, with D possibly matching TRBD1 (6 bases). Germline values: CDR1 SGHKS, CDR2 YYEKEE (reference sequence). The CDR3 contains 14 residues. V was pared by 7 bases and J by 3 bases, with 17 bases between.

V usage is TRBV2 and J usage is TRBJ2-7; 11 nucleotides agree with TRBD1. There are 14 residues in the CDR3. Per the germline V gene, CDR1 is SNHLY and CDR2 is FYNNEI. V shed 7 bases and J 3 bases; nucleotides not matched to a gene: 5. For the CDR3, the DNA is TGTGCCAGCATCCCCGGGACAGGGGGCTACGAGCAGTACTTC. This encodes CASIPGTGGYEQYF.

The chain combines TRBV7-9 with TRBJ2-2; D call uncertain. The germline gives CDR1 SEHNR, CDR2 FQNEAQ (reference sequence). This CDR3 has 13 amino acids. Between the trimmed V and J ends, which lost 10 bases and 5 bases, there was a span of 14 bases. As DNA, the CDR3 is TGTGCCAACACCGATGGCGGTACCGGGGAGCTGTTTTTT. Encoded protein: CANTDGGTGELFF.

Details on this clone: The sample carries other DNA sequences with the same CDR3. The genes are TRBV3-1 (or the pseudogene TRBV3-2) and TRBJ1-2; D possibly corresponds to TRBD1 (6 bases). Per germline, CDR1 LGHDT and CDR2 YNNKEL (reference sequence). This CDR3 contains 13 residues. Trimming pared 1 base from V and 4 bases from J, leaving 7 bases between. In DNA, the CDR3 is TGTGCCAGCAGCCAAGGGGGGCCCTATGGCTACACCTTC. Protein product: CASSQGGPYGYTF.

This rearrangement joins TRBV6-5 to TRBJ1-5, with D maybe TRBD1 (5 bases). Germline V gene sequence: CDR1 MNHEY, CDR2 SVGAGI. This CDR3 contains 15 residues. V lost 8 bases and J lost 6, with 20 bases in between. The CDR3 DNA reads as TGTGCCAGCCGGTCGGCCGGGGGTGGGGGTCAGCCCCAGCATTTT. This encodes CASRSAGGGGQPQHF.

V usage is TRBV12-3 or TRBV12-4 and J usage is TRBJ2-6; D unclear. The CDR3 runs to 13 residues. With 7 bases removed from V and 3 bases from J, the gap between germline ends came to 7 bases. CDR3 loop: CASILFGANVLTF. The CDR3 DNA is TGTGCCAGCATACTCTTTGGGGCCAACGTCCTGACTTTC.

This sequence joins TRBV19 and TRBJ1-4; D may be TRBD1 (5 bases). Per the germline V gene, CDR1 is LNHDA and CDR2 is SQIVND (reference sequence). Trimming pared 5 bases from V and 3 bases from J, leaving 7 bases between. The CDR3 covers 13 residues. The CDR3 region has the DNA TGTGCCAGTAGTCAAGGGGCTAATGAAAAACTGTTTTTT. It specifies CASSQGANEKLFF.